The next 32 T cell receptor beta chains were all read from a single sample in a study of radiation and T cells in renal cell carcinoma. Time point noted: blood 4 weeks post-SBRT, at nephrectomy. Treatment described: 15 Gy SBRT to primary tumor, nephrectomy 4 weeks later. TCRdb keeps only in-frame clones here, not all; method: immunoSEQ multiplex PCR. This table has roughly 160,000 clones, about 88% appearing once. Sequenced here: blood, sampled from a patient whose treatment included radiotherapy and nephrectomy. The source is a woman aged 45-65 years with renal cell carcinoma.

The CDR3 nucleotides are TGCGCCAGCAGCTTGCACCCACAGGGGTCGGACACTGAAGCTTTCTTT. This codes for CASSLHPQGSDTEAFF. This chain connects TRBV5-1 to TRBJ1-1, with TRBD1 matching over 7 bases. Germline V CDR1 and CDR2: SGHRS, YFSETQ. This CDR3 has 16 amino acids. V gave up 1 base and J gave up 3 bases; unmatched junction bases: 9. The full variable domain, completed using reference TRBV5-1 and TRBJ1-1, is KAGVTQTPRYLIKTRGQQVTLSCSPISGHRSVSWYQQTPGQGLQFLFEYFSETQRNKGNFPGRFSGRQFSNSRSEMNVSTLELGDSALYLCASSLHPQGSDTEAFFGQGTRLTVV.

This sequence joins TRBV5-4 and TRBJ1-4; TRBD1 might be the D (6 bases). The CDR3 consists of 16 residues. Trimming pared 5 bases from V and 0 bases from J, leaving 14 bases between. Germline CDR1 is SGHNT and CDR2 is YYREEE (reference sequence). The chain's CDR3 is CASSSLDSATNEKLFF. CDR3 sequence (DNA): TGTGCCAGCAGTTCCCTGGACAGCGCAACTAATGAAAAACTGTTTTTT.

In DNA form, the CDR3 reads TGTGCCAGTAGTATATGGGGTATTATAGGACACGAGAGCTCTGGAAACACCATATATTTT. Its translation is CASSIWGIIGHESSGNTIYF. The chain recombines TRBV19 with TRBJ1-3; D may be TRBD1 (5 bases). Germline CDR1 and CDR2: LNHDA and SQIVND (reference sequence). The CDR3 is 20 residues long. V was cut by 2 bases and J by 0 bases, with 23 bases left in between.

The chain is built from TRBV7-2 and TRBJ1-2; TRBD1 aligns across 11 bases. Trimming removed 5 bases from V and 8 bases from J; junction bases left unmatched: 4. This CDR3 region has 13 residues. The germline V gene encodes CDR1 SGHTA and CDR2 FQGNSA. The CDR3 is CASSQDRGRGYTF. The CDR3 DNA sequence: TGTGCCAGCAGCCAGGACAGGGGGCGAGGCTACACCTTC.

CDR3: CASSENSNTGELFF. In nucleotides, the CDR3 is TGCGCCAGCAGCGAGAACTCGAACACCGGGGAGCTGTTTTTT. V is TRBV5-1 and J is TRBJ2-2; D is unresolved. There are 14 residues in the CDR3. V was cut by 4 bases and J by 0 bases, with 7 bases left in between. Germline V gives CDR1 SGHRS, CDR2 YFSETQ. Full variable domain (rest looked up from reference TRBV5-1 and TRBJ2-2): KAGVTQTPRYLIKTRGQQVTLSCSPISGHRSVSWYQQTPGQGLQFLFEYFSETQRNKGNFPGRFSGRQFSNSRSEMNVSTLELGDSALYLCASSENSNTGELFFGEGSRLTVL.

V is TRBV28 and J is TRBJ1-2, with 9 bases fitting TRBD1. Germline CDR1 MDHEN, CDR2 SYDVKM. CDR3 length: 15 residues. Losses at the gene ends were 6 bases for V and 3 bases for J; bases not matched to a gene: 8. The CDR3 loop is CASRNPGQGDYGYTF. The CDR3 DNA sequence: TGTGCCAGCAGAAACCCGGGACAGGGAGACTATGGCTACACCTTC.

In DNA, the CDR3 is TGTGCCAGCAGCTCTCCGGGGACAGTGTTACCAGAGACCCAGTACTTC. Its protein product is CASSSPGTVLPETQYF. J is TRBJ2-5 and V is TRBV7-8; the match to TRBD1 covers 7 bases. The length of the CDR3 is 16 residues. The V and J ends lost 4 bases and 4 bases, in that order; junction bases with no gene match: 12. The germline gives CDR1 SGHVS, CDR2 FQNEAQ.

The chain has TRBV9 and TRBJ2-1; 12 bases agree with TRBD2. The V gene end was trimmed by 0 bases and the J gene end by 10 bases; junction bases not matched to a gene: 5. The CDR3 spans 15 residues. Germline lookup yields CDR1 SGDLS and CDR2 YYNGEE. The CDR3 loop reads CASSVGTSGVKEQFF. The CDR3 region has the DNA TGTGCCAGCAGCGTAGGGACTAGCGGGGTGAAAGAGCAGTTCTTC.

This sequence joins TRBV9 and TRBJ2-5; 11 nucleotides line up with TRBD2. The CDR3 loop spans 17 amino acids. The V gene end was trimmed by 0 bases and the J gene end by 5 bases; junction bases not matched to a gene: 9. The germline V gene has CDR1 SGDLS and CDR2 YYNGEE. The CDR3 sequence is CASSVGISGLAVETQYF. CDR3 nucleotides: TGTGCCAGCAGCGTAGGGATCTCGGGACTAGCGGTGGAGACCCAGTACTTC.

V and J are TRBV19 and TRBJ2-3; maybe TRBD2 (6 bases). The CDR3 has 13 residues. V dropped 4 bases and J dropped 4 bases, with 9 bases sitting between them. CDR1 and CDR2 from the germline V gene are LNHDA and SQIVND (reference sequence). CDR3 coding DNA: TGTGCCAGTAGTAACCGACTAGCAGATACGCAGTATTTT. Its translation is CASSNRLADTQYF.

The V gene is TRBV7-9, the J gene TRBJ1-6; no clear D gene. Trimming removed 6 bases from V and 5 bases from J, with 11 bases in between. The CDR3 sequence is 14 residues long. The germline V gene encodes CDR1 SEHNR and CDR2 FQNEAQ (reference sequence). The CDR3 region has the DNA TGTGCCAGCAGAATCGGACGGAATAATTCACCCCTCCACTTT. Amino acid sequence: CASRIGRNNSPLHF. Variable domain in full (rest from reference TRBV7-9 and TRBJ1-6): DTGVSQNPRHKITKRGQNVTFRCDPISEHNRLYWYRQTLGQGPEFLTYFQNEAQLEKSRLLSDRFSAERPKGSFSTLEIQRTEQGDSAMYLCASRIGRNNSPLHFGNGTRLTVT.

The rearrangement uses TRBV7-6 and TRBJ2-5; 7 bases are shared with TRBD2. V lost 8 bases to trimming and J lost 2 bases; unmatched junction nucleotides: 14. The CDR3 is 16 amino acids. The germline gives CDR1 SGHVS, CDR2 FNYEAQ. The CDR3 bases are TGTGCCAGCCGGAGGTGGGGGGGGAAAAATCAAGAGACCCAGTACTTC. This gives the protein CASRRWGGKNQETQYF.

V usage is TRBV19 and J usage is TRBJ1-2; weak D call: TRBD1 (6 bases). The CDR3 loop spans 14 amino acids. V lost 10 bases, J lost 4 bases, and 19 bases lay in between. Germline assignment: CDR1 LNHDA and CDR2 SQIVND (reference sequence). This CDR3 is CATLKGGPIYGYTF. Here the CDR3 DNA reads TGTGCCACCCTAAAGGGGGGACCGATCTATGGCTACACCTTC.

V usage is TRBV6-1 and J usage is TRBJ2-7, with unresolved D. From germline, CDR1 is MNHNS and CDR2 SASEGT. The CDR3 has 13 amino acids. Trimming took 2 bases from V and 0 from J, leaving 5 bases between them. CDR3 nucleotides: TGTGCCAGCAGTGAACACAGCTCCTACGAGCAGTACTTC. It is translated as CASSEHSSYEQYF.

The V call is TRBV5-1, the J call TRBJ2-1; 12 nucleotides agree with TRBD2. The CDR3 extends over 15 amino acids. With V trimmed by 4 bases and J by 3 bases, 2 bases remained unmatched. Germline-derived CDR1 and CDR2 are SGHRS and YFSETQ. CDR3 DNA: TGCGCCAGCAGCAAACTAGCGGGGGGCTACAATGAGCAGTTCTTC. Its translation: CASSKLAGGYNEQFF.

The V call is TRBV5-1, the J call TRBJ2-7; the D is unclear. The V end lost 0 bases, the J end lost 6 bases, and 10 bases lay between the germline ends. CDR1 is SGHRS, CDR2 YFSETQ, per germline. This CDR3 spans 13 amino acids. As DNA, the CDR3 is TGCGCCAGCAGCTTGGGGGCAGCCCTCGAGCAGTACTTC. Residues: CASSLGAALEQYF.

The rearrangement links TRBV6-6 to TRBJ1-4; 7 bases are a match to TRBD1. This CDR3 spans 13 amino acids. Unmatched junction bases numbered 6, after V lost 6 bases and J lost 8 bases. Germline lookup yields CDR1 MNHNY and CDR2 SVGAGI (reference sequence). The chain's CDR3 is CASRDRRGEKLFF. In DNA, the CDR3 is TGTGCCAGCAGGGACAGGAGAGGAGAAAAACTGTTTTTT.

The chain links TRBV25-1 to TRBJ2-3; TRBD2 matches at 8 bases. The CDR3 totals 18 residues. V dropped 2 bases and J dropped 0; count of bases not matched to a gene: 10. Germline loops: CDR1 MGHDK, CDR2 SYGVNS. The CDR3 loop is CASSEGLMAGGSTDTQYF. CDR3 nucleotide sequence: TGTGCCAGCAGTGAAGGCCTAATGGCGGGGGGAAGCACAGATACGCAGTATTTT.

This rearrangement joins TRBV19 to TRBJ2-6; D may match TRBD1 or TRBD2 (6 bases each). The CDR3 runs 18 residues. V lost 5 bases to trimming and J lost 2 bases, with 19 bases between them. The germline gives CDR1 LNHDA, CDR2 SQIVND (reference sequence). The CDR3 DNA is TGTGCCAGTAGTCCCATTACCGGGGGCCGGACTGGGGCCAACGTCCTGACTTTC. Protein sequence: CASSPITGGRTGANVLTF.

The J gene is TRBJ2-1, the V gene TRBV7-9; 7 nucleotides agree with TRBD2. The CDR3 loop spans 16 amino acids. Germline-derived CDR1 and CDR2 are SEHNR and FQNEAQ (reference sequence). The junction had 8 bases not matched to a gene; V was cut back by 6 bases and J by 0 bases. CDR3 region: CASRRSGGYSYNEQFF. The CDR3 DNA reads TGTGCCAGCAGACGCTCCGGGGGGTACTCCTACAATGAGCAGTTCTTC. Combining the CDR3 with reference TRBV7-9 and TRBJ2-1 gives the whole variable domain DTGVSQNPRHKITKRGQNVTFRCDPISEHNRLYWYRQTLGQGPEFLTYFQNEAQLEKSRLLSDRFSAERPKGSFSTLEIQRTEQGDSAMYLCASRRSGGYSYNEQFFGPGTRLTVL.

The rearrangement links TRBV5-1 to TRBJ2-1, with D unclear. Germline values: CDR1 SGHRS, CDR2 YFSETQ. The CDR3 is 14 residues long. The V and J ends lost 0 bases and 2 bases respectively, with 6 bases between them. DNA for the CDR3: TGCGCCAGCAGCTTGGGAGACACCTACAATGAGCAGTTCTTC. The encoded protein is CASSLGDTYNEQFF.

The gene calls are TRBV5-4 and TRBJ2-2; D perhaps matches TRBD1 (6 bases). Germline CDR1 and CDR2: SGHNT and YYREEE (reference sequence). There are 15 residues in the CDR3. V lost 4 bases and J lost 0, with 10 bases in between. CDR3 sequence: CASSIGTTNTGELFF. CDR3 coding DNA: TGTGCCAGCAGCATCGGGACAACGAACACCGGGGAGCTGTTTTTT.

The rearrangement uses TRBV10-2 and TRBJ1-4, with D uncertain. Germline V gene lookup returns CDR1 WSHSY and CDR2 SAAADI. V was cut by 2 bases and J by 0 bases, with 13 bases left in between. This CDR3 contains 17 residues. In nucleotides, the CDR3 is TGCGCCAGCAGTGAGCCCAGACACCCCGCAACTAATGAAAAACTGTTTTTT. Amino acids: CASSEPRHPATNEKLFF.

This rearrangement joins TRBV29-1 to TRBJ2-7, with 7 positions matching TRBD1. This CDR3 is built from 13 residues. Germline V gene data show CDR1 as SQVTM and CDR2 as ANQGSEA. Germline trimming cut 5 bases from V and 9 bases from J; bases unmatched to any gene: 13. The CDR3 spells CSVRTGLTNVQYF. The CDR3, as DNA: TGCAGCGTTAGGACAGGCCTGACTAATGTGCAGTACTTC.

The chain has TRBV7-3 and TRBJ2-3; D remains unclear. CDR1 and CDR2 from the germline V gene are SGHTA and FQGTGA. The CDR3 runs 13 residues. The V and J ends lost 2 bases and 4 bases respectively, with 7 bases between them. Written as DNA, the CDR3 is TGTGCCAGCAGCTTATTACGGGCAGATACGCAGTATTTT. This sequence encodes CASSLLRADTQYF. Together with reference TRBV7-3 and TRBJ2-3, the CDR3 gives the full variable domain: GAGVSQTPSNKVTEKGKYVELRCDPISGHTALYWYRQSLGQGPEFLIYFQGTGAADDSGLPNDRFFAVRPEGSVSTLKIQRTERGDSAVYLCASSLLRADTQYFGPGTRLTVL.

This chain uses TRBV7-2 with TRBJ1-1; D not resolved. The ends were cut back, 3 bases at V and 0 bases at J, with 5 bases in the middle. Germline V CDR1 and CDR2: SGHTA, FQGNSA. The CDR3 spans 13 residues. The CDR3 spells CASSFPVNTEAFF. In DNA, the CDR3 is TGTGCCAGCAGCTTTCCAGTGAACACTGAAGCTTTCTTT.

The gene calls are TRBV6-1 and TRBJ2-7; possibly TRBD2 for D (6 bases). This CDR3 region has 14 residues. V gave up 5 bases and J gave up 2 bases, with 13 bases separating them. Germline values: CDR1 MNHNS, CDR2 SASEGT. DNA of the CDR3: TGTGCCAGCAGTCGTGTAGCGGCAACCTACGAGCAGTACTTC. This codes for CASSRVAATYEQYF.

CDR3 sequence reads: CASSEVWDTEAFF. Written as DNA, the CDR3 is TGTGCCAGCAGTGAAGTGTGGGACACTGAAGCTTTCTTT. The chain has TRBV6-1 and TRBJ1-1; D ambiguous. Trimming removed 1 base from V and 3 bases from J, with 6 bases in between. Germline CDR1 is MNHNS and CDR2 is SASEGT. The CDR3 spans 13 residues.

The chain recombines TRBV19 with TRBJ1-3; no clear D gene. Trimming left V 4 bases short and J 0 bases short, with 13 bases between. The CDR3 covers 16 residues. Germline V CDR1 and CDR2: LNHDA, SQIVND (reference sequence). CDR3 region: CASSTLLQYSGNTIYF. The CDR3 DNA is TGTGCCAGTAGTACCCTGCTCCAGTACTCTGGAAACACCATATATTTT.

The chain combines TRBV5-4 with TRBJ2-3; the match to TRBD2 covers 12 bases. The germline gives CDR1 SGHNT, CDR2 YYREEE (reference sequence). Trimming at V came to 0 bases and at J to 1 base, leaving 9 bases not matched to a gene. The CDR3 spans 19 residues. The CDR3 sequence is CASSLGWLAGGSGTDTQYF. The CDR3 coding sequence is TGTGCCAGCAGCTTGGGTTGGCTAGCGGGGGGGTCGGGCACAGATACGCAGTATTTT. The entire variable domain, with the rest obtained from reference TRBV5-4 and TRBJ2-3, is as follows: ETGVTQSPTHLIKTRGQQVTLRCSSQSGHNTVSWYQQALGQGPQFIFQYYREEENGRGNFPPRFSGLQFPNYSSELNVNALELDDSALYLCASSLGWLAGGSGTDTQYFGPGTRLTVL.

This clone showed up just once. This chain connects TRBV5-1 to TRBJ2-2; a possible D gene is TRBD2 (7 bases). V was cut by 4 bases and J by 4 bases, with 20 bases left in between. This CDR3 is 17 amino acids long. Per the germline V gene, CDR1 is SGHRS and CDR2 is YFSETQ. The CDR3 region is CASSPFVGGALTGELFF. The CDR3 nucleotides are TGCGCCAGCAGCCCTTTTGTGGGGGGGGCCCTCACCGGGGAGCTGTTTTTT.

The chain uses TRBV7-2 and TRBJ2-3; D is ambiguous. Trimming removed 5 bases from V and 5 bases from J, with 11 bases in between. CDR1 is SGHTA, CDR2 FQGNSA, per germline. This CDR3 comprises 13 residues. The DNA of the CDR3 is TGTGCCAGCAGCCCGGTAGGGATAGATACGCAGTATTTT. Its translation: CASSPVGIDTQYF.